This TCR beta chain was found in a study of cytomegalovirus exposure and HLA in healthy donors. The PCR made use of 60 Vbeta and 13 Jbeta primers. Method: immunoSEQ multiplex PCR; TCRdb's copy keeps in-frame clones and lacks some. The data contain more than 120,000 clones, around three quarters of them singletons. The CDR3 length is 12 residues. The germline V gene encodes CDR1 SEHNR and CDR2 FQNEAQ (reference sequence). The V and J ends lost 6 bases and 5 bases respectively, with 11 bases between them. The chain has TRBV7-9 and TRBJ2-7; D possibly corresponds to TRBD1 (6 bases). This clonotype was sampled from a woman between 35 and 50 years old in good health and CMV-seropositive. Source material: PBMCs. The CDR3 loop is CASSPGANEQYF. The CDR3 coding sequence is TGTGCCAGCAGTCCAGGGGCAAACGAGCAGTACTTC.